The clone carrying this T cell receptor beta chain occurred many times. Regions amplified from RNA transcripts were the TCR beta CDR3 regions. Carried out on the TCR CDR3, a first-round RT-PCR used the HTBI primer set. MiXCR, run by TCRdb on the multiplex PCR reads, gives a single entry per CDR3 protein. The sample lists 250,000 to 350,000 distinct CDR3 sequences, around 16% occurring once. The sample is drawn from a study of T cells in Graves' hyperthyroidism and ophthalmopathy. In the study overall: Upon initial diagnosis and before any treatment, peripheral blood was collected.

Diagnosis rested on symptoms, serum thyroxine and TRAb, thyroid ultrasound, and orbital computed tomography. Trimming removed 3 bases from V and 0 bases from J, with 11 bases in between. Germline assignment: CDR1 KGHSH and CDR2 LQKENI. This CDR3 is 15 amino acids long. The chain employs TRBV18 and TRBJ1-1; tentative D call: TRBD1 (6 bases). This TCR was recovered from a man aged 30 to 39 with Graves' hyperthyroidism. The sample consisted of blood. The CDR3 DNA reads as TGTGCCAGCTCACCCCGGGACACTGTGAACACTGAAGCTTTCTTT. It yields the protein CASSPRDTVNTEAFF.